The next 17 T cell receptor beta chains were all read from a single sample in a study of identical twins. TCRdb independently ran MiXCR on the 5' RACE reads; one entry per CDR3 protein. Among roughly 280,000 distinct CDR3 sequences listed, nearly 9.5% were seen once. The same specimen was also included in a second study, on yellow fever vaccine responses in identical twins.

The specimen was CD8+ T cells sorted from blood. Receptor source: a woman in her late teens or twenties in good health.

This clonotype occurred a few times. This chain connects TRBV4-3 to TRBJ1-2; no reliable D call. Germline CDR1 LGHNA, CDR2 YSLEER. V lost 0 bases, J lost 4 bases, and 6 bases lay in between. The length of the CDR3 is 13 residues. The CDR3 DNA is TGCGCCAGCAGCCAAGATCGGCTCTATGGCTACACCTTC. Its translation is CASSQDRLYGYTF.

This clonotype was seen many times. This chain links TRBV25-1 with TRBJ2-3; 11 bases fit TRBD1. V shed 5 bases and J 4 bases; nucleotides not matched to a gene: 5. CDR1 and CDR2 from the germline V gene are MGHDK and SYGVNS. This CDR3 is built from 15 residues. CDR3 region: CASSPGQGDADTQYF. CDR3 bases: TGTGCCAGCAGTCCGGGACAGGGGGATGCAGATACGCAGTATTTT.

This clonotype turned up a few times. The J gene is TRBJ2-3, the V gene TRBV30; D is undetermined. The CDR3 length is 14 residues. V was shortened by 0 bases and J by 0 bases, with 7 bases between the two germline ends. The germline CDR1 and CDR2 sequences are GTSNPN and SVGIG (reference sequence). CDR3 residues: CAWSVWQSTDTQYF. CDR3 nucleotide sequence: TGTGCCTGGAGTGTTTGGCAAAGCACAGATACGCAGTATTTT.

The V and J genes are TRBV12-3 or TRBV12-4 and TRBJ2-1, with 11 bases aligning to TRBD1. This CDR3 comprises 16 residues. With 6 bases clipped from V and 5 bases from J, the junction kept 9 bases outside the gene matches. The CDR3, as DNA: TGTGCCAGCAGACAATACCGGGACAGGGGGAACAATGAGCAGTTCTTC. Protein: CASRQYRDRGNNEQFF.

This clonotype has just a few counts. CDR3 protein: CSAREGLAGGYNEQFF. In DNA form, the CDR3 reads TGCAGTGCTAGAGAGGGACTAGCGGGGGGTTACAATGAGCAGTTCTTC. This rearrangement joins TRBV20-1 to TRBJ2-1; 15 nucleotides align to TRBD2. J was trimmed by 4 bases and V by 0 bases; bases with no gene match: 1. Germline assignment: CDR1 DFQATT and CDR2 SNEGSKA (reference sequence). This CDR3 has 16 residues.

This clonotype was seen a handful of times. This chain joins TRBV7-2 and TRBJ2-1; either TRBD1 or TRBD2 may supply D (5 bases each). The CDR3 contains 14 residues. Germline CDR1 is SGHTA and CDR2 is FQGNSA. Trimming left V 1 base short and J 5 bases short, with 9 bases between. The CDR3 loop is CASSLVQGHNEQFF. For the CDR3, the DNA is TGTGCCAGCAGCTTAGTGCAGGGACACAATGAGCAGTTCTTC.

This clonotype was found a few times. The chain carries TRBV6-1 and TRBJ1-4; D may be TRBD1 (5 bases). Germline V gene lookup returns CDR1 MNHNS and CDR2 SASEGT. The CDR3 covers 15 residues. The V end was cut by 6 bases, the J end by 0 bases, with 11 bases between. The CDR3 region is CASSLLGATNEKLFF. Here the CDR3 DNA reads TGTGCCAGCAGCCTACTGGGGGCAACTAATGAAAAACTGTTTTTT.

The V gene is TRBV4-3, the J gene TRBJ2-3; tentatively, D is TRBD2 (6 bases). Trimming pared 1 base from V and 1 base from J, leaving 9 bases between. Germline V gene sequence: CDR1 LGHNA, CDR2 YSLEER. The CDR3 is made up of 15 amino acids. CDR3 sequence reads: CASSQAGERTDTQYF. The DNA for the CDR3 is TGCGCCAGCAGCCAAGCGGGAGAGCGCACAGATACGCAGTATTTT.

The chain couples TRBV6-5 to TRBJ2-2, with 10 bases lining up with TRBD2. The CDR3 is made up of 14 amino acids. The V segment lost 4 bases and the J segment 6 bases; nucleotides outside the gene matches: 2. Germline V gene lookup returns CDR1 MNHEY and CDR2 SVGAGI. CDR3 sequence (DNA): TGTGCCAGCAGTTTTACTAGCGGGGCCGGGGAGCTGTTTTTT. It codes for CASSFTSGAGELFF.

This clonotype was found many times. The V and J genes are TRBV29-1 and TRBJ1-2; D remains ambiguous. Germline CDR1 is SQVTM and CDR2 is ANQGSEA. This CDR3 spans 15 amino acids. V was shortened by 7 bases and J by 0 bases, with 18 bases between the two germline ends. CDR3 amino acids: CSALGAGNANYGYTF. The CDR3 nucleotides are TGCAGCGCCCTGGGAGCAGGCAATGCTAACTATGGCTACACCTTC.

CDR3 sequence (DNA): TGTGCCTCAGCCGCTAGCGGGAGAAGTACAGATACGCAGTATTTT. Its protein is CASAASGRSTDTQYF. The rearrangement uses TRBV28 and TRBJ2-3; 10 bases align to TRBD2. Germline-derived CDR1 and CDR2 are MDHEN and SYDVKM. V shed 11 bases, J shed 3 bases, and the junction held 11 bases outside the gene matches. CDR3 length: 15 amino acids.

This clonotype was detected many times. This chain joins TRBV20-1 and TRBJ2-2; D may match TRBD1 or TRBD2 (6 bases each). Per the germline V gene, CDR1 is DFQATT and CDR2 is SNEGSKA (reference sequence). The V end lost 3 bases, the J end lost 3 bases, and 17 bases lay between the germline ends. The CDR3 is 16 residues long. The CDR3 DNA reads TGCAGTGCTAGCTCCCCCTCGAGGGGGGACACCGGGGAGCTGTTTTTT. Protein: CSASSPSRGDTGELFF.

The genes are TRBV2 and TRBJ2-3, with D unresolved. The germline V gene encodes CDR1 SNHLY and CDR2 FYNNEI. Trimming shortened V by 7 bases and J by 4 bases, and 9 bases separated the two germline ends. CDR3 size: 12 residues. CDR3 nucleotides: TGTGCCAGCATTCTATCGGCAGATACGCAGTATTTT. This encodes CASILSADTQYF.

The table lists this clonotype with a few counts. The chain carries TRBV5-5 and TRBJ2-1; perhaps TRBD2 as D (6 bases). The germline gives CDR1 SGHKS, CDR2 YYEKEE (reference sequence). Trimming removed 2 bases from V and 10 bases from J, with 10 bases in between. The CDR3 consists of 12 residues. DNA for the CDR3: TGTGCCAGCAGCTTCGGGGGTTGGGAGCAGTTCTTC. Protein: CASSFGGWEQFF. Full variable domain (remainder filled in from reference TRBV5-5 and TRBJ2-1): DAGVTQSPTHLIKTRGQQVTLRCSPISGHKSVSWYQQVLGQGPQFIFQYYEKEERGRGNFPDRFSARQFPNYSSELNVNALLLGDSALYLCASSFGGWEQFFGPGTRLTVL.

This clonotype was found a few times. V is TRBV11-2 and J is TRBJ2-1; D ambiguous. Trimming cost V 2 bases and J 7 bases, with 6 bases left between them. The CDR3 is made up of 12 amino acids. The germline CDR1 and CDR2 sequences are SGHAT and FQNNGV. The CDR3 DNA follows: TGTGCCAGCAGCTTAATCCAGAATGAGCAGTTCTTC. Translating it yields CASSLIQNEQFF. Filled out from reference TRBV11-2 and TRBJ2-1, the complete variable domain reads EAGVAQSPRYKIIEKRQSVAFWCNPISGHATLYWYQQILGQGPKLLIQFQNNGVVDDSQLPKDRFSAERLKGVDSTLKIQPAKLEDSAVYLCASSLIQNEQFFGPGTRLTVL.

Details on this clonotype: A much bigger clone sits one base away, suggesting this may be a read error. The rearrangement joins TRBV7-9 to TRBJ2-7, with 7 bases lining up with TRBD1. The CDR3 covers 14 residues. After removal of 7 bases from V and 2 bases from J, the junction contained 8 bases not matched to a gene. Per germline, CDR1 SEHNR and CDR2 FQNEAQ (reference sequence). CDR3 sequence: CASNLGQSTYEQYF. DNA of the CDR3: TGTGCCAGCAACCTGGGACAGAGTACCTACGAGCAGTACTTC. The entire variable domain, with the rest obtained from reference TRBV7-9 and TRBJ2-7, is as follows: DTGVSQNPRHKITKRGQNVTFRCDPISEHNRLYWYRQTLGQGPEFLTYFQNEAQLEKSRLLSDRFSAERPKGSFSTLEIQRTEQGDSAMYLCASNLGQSTYEQYFGPGTRLTVT.

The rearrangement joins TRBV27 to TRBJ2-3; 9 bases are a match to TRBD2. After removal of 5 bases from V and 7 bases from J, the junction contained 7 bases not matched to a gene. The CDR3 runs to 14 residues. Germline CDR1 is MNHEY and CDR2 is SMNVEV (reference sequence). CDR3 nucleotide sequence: TGTGCCAGCAGTCGTAGCGGGAGCCTAAATACGCAGTATTTT. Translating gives CASSRSGSLNTQYF.